Listed below are T cell receptor beta chains from one sample, sequenced in a study of cytomegalovirus exposure and HLA in healthy donors. Libraries were prepared by immunoSEQ multiplex PCR; TCRdb keeps only in-frame clonotypes and omits some of them. Found here are 90,000 to 130,000 clones, more than 70% of them singletons; the top ten hold 1.9%. Sequenced: PBMCs. All receptors derive from a woman younger than 30 in good health and CMV-seronegative. Each CDR3 is given with its conserved first and last residue. D genes are given only for firm matches. Size tells how often a clone was seen (once, few, many) or the class of an expanded clone, and some rows leave it out.

.,14,TRBV4-1,TRBJ1-2,TRBD1,TGCGCCAGCAGCCAAGGGACAGGGTCATATGGCTACACCTTC,CASSQGTGSYGYTF
.,13,TRBV27,TRBJ1-3,.,TGTGCCAGCAGCCCCGGGATGGGAAACACCATATATTTT,CASSPGMGNTIYF
.,14,TRBV6-1,TRBJ1-1,.,TGTGCCAGTAAACGGACAGCCTTGAACACTGAAGCTTTCTTT,CASKRTALNTEAFF
.,14,TRBV27,TRBJ1-2,.,TGTGCCAGCAGCCTCCTCGGCGGGAAGGGTGGCTACACCTTC,CASSLLGGKGGYTF
.,14,TRBV7-6,TRBJ1-2,TRBD1,TGTGCCAGCAGCGGGACAGGGGGCGGCTATGGCTACACCTTC,CASSGTGGGYGYTF
.,13,TRBV6-5,TRBJ1-5,.,TGTGCCAGCAGTCTCGGACAGTGGCAGCCCCAGCATTTT,CASSLGQWQPQHF
.,14,TRBV27,TRBJ2-3,TRBD1,TGTGCCACCCAGGGGGCGCGTTTGACAGATACGCAGTATTTT,CATQGARLTDTQYF
few,12,TRBV19,TRBJ1-2,.,TGTGCCAGTAGGCAGGAACTCTATGGCTACACCTTC,CASRQELYGYTF
once,14,TRBV6-5,TRBJ2-1,TRBD1,TGTGCCAGCAGACGGGACAGGGGGCCCAATGAGCAGTTCTTC,CASRRDRGPNEQFF
.,14,TRBV6-6,TRBJ1-3,.,TGTGCCAGCAGTTACTCGACAGAAGGAAACACCATATATTTT,CASSYSTEGNTIYF
.,17,TRBV7-2,TRBJ1-5,.,TGTGCCAGCAGCCCAGGGTACAGGATAGGGAACAATCAGCCCCAGCATTTT,CASSPGYRIGNNQPQHF
.,14,TRBV7-8,TRBJ1-1,TRBD1,TGTGCCAGCAGCTTGACAGGGGGGGTCACTGAAGCTTTCTTT,CASSLTGGVTEAFF
.,12,TRBV30,TRBJ1-2,.,TGTGCCTGGCGGAGGGCTAACTATGGCTACACCTTC,CAWRRANYGYTF
once,17,TRBV6-1,TRBJ2-7,TRBD1,TGTGCCAGCAGTCAAGACGGTTTCAGGGGGCTTCCCTACGAGCAGTACTTC,CASSQDGFRGLPYEQYF
.,13,TRBV7-2,TRBJ1-1,.,TGTGCCAGCAGCTTACGGTTGAACACTGAAGCTTTCTTT,CASSLRLNTEAFF
.,13,TRBV29-1,TRBJ2-5,TRBD2,TGCAGCGCACTGACTAGCGAGGGGGAGACCCAGTACTTC,CSALTSEGETQYF
once,14,TRBV11-3,TRBJ2-2,TRBD1,TGTGCCAGCAGCTTAGGAGGGGGCGCCGGGGAGCTGTTTTTT,CASSLGGGAGELFF
.,15,TRBV28,TRBJ2-1,TRBD1,TGTGCCAGCAGTTCTATGGCAGGGGGCTACAATGAGCAGTTCTTC,CASSSMAGGYNEQFF
once,13,TRBV13,TRBJ2-2,.,TGTGCCAGCAGCAGCCGGAACACCGGGGAGCTGTTTTTT,CASSSRNTGELFF
once,16,TRBV11-3,TRBJ2-1,TRBD1,TGTGCCAGCAGCTTAGCGGGACAGGGATGGGACAATGAGCAGTTCTTC,CASSLAGQGWDNEQFF
.,14,TRBV6-5,TRBJ1-2,.,TGTGCCAGCAGTTACGGGAGACTGGACTATGGCTACACCTTC,CASSYGRLDYGYTF
.,14,TRBV11-2,TRBJ1-2,TRBD1,TGTGCCAGCAGCCCAGGACAGGGGGGTCCTGGCTACACCTTC,CASSPGQGGPGYTF
.,18,TRBV5-6,TRBJ2-1,TRBD2,TGTGCCAGCAGCTCAAGAGCGGGAGGGCTTTTTCTCGGCGGTGAGCAGTTCTTC,CASSSRAGGLFLGGEQFF
.,15,TRBV15,TRBJ2-6,TRBD1,TGTGCCACAGCGGGACAGGGAGCTGGGGCCAACGTCCTGACTTTC,CATAGQGAGANVLTF
.,13,TRBV7-8,TRBJ1-1,.,TGTGCCAGCAGCCCAGGGAAAGTCTCTGAAGCTTTCTTT,CASSPGKVSEAFF
once,14,TRBV5-1,TRBJ1-2,.,TGCGCCAGCAGCCCAAACCCTGACAGCTATGGCTACACCTTC,CASSPNPDSYGYTF
.,16,TRBV7-3,TRBJ2-1,TRBD2,TGTGCCAGCAGCTTAGGGCCCAGCGGGGGGAAGAATGAGCAGTTCTTC,CASSLGPSGGKNEQFF
medium-sized,15,TRBV5-5,TRBJ2-7,.,TGTGCCAGCAGCTTAACAAGCGGTAACCCCTACGAGCAGTACTTC,CASSLTSGNPYEQYF